This is a list of T cell receptor beta chains from one sample in a study of T cells in Graves' hyperthyroidism and ophthalmopathy. TCRdb called the multiplex PCR reads again in MiXCR, with one record for every CDR3 protein. The top ten clones hold around 34% of a sample with about 300,000 distinct CDR3 sequences, 16% of them seen once. Input material: blood. The receptors shown here come from a man aged 25-40 years with Graves' hyperthyroidism. CDR3s include the opening cysteine and the closing phenylalanine or tryptophan. Each record gives: CDR3 DNA, CDR3 protein, J gene, clone size, V gene, D gene. The D gene is left open where the match is weak. A clone size is listed for some rows: how often the clone was seen (once, few, many), or a class if it is expanded.

cdr3_nt: TGTGCCTGGGGTAGCGGGATCTCCTACAATGAGCAGTTCTTC
cdr3_aa: CAWGSGISYNEQFF
j_call: TRBJ2-1
clone_size: many
v_call: TRBV30
d_call: TRBD2

cdr3_nt: TGTGCCAGCAACCCCCTAGGGGGACAGGGCTCCTACGAGCAGTACTTC
cdr3_aa: CASNPLGGQGSYEQYF
j_call: TRBJ2-7
clone_size: many
v_call: TRBV11-2
d_call: TRBD1

cdr3_nt: TGTGCCAGCAGCCCGGGACTCCTACGAGTGAACACTGAAGCTTTCTTT
cdr3_aa: CASSPGLLRVNTEAFF
j_call: TRBJ1-1
clone_size: many
v_call: TRBV7-2
d_call: NA

cdr3_nt: TGTGCCAGTGACCGGGGTGGAAACACCATATATTTT
cdr3_aa: CASDRGGNTIYF
j_call: TRBJ1-3
clone_size: few
v_call: TRBV12-3/TRBV12-4
d_call: NA

cdr3_nt: TGTGCCACCAGTGACACAGGTTACGACGAGCAGTACTTC
cdr3_aa: CATSDTGYDEQYF
j_call: TRBJ2-7
clone_size: many
v_call: TRBV24-1
d_call: NA

cdr3_nt: TGTGCCAGCAGCCCGGGGACTAGCGGGACGGACGAGCAGTACTTC
cdr3_aa: CASSPGTSGTDEQYF
j_call: TRBJ2-7
clone_size: NA
v_call: TRBV7-2
d_call: TRBD2

cdr3_nt: TGCAGTGCTAGAGCCCACGGGGTCGAGCAGTACTTC
cdr3_aa: CSARAHGVEQYF
j_call: TRBJ2-7
clone_size: many
v_call: TRBV20-1
d_call: NA

cdr3_nt: TGTGCCAGCAGCGAATCAGCGGGAGGGTCCTACGAGCAGTACTTC
cdr3_aa: CASSESAGGSYEQYF
j_call: TRBJ2-7
clone_size: many
v_call: TRBV11-2
d_call: TRBD2

cdr3_nt: TGTGCCAGCAGTACAGAAGCGGTTTCCTACGAGCAGTACTTC
cdr3_aa: CASSTEAVSYEQYF
j_call: TRBJ2-7
clone_size: many
v_call: TRBV6-1
d_call: NA

cdr3_nt: TGTGCCAGCAGTGGGGGGACACCGGGAGATACGCAGTATTTT
cdr3_aa: CASSGGTPGDTQYF
j_call: TRBJ2-3
clone_size: many
v_call: TRBV2
d_call: NA

cdr3_nt: TGCGCCAGCAGCCCGGCCGGAGGGACATCTGAGCAGTACTTC
cdr3_aa: CASSPAGGTSEQYF
j_call: TRBJ2-7
clone_size: many
v_call: TRBV5-1
d_call: NA

cdr3_nt: TGCGCCAGCAGCTTGTCGGCAGCAGAGACCCAGTACTTC
cdr3_aa: CASSLSAAETQYF
j_call: TRBJ2-5
clone_size: few
v_call: TRBV5-1
d_call: NA

cdr3_nt: TGCGCCAGCAGCCAAGGGGCGGGACACGATAGATACGAGCAGTACTTC
cdr3_aa: CASSQGAGHDRYEQYF
j_call: TRBJ2-7
clone_size: few
v_call: TRBV4-1
d_call: NA

cdr3_nt: TGTGCCAGCCTCCCGATTTTTAACACTGAAGCTTTCTTT
cdr3_aa: CASLPIFNTEAFF
j_call: TRBJ1-1
clone_size: NA
v_call: TRBV12-3/TRBV12-4
d_call: NA

cdr3_nt: TGCAGTGCTAGCGGGAGGGCCGTCAATGAGCAGTTCTTC
cdr3_aa: CSASGRAVNEQFF
j_call: TRBJ2-1
clone_size: NA
v_call: TRBV20-1
d_call: TRBD2

cdr3_nt: TGTGCCAGCAGCCCACACCAAAGACTAGCGGGAACCTACAATGAGCAGTTCTTC
cdr3_aa: CASSPHQRLAGTYNEQFF
j_call: TRBJ2-1
clone_size: many
v_call: TRBV12-3/TRBV12-4
d_call: TRBD2

cdr3_nt: TGTGCCACCAGTGGGACTAGCGGAGTCAAGACGGAGGAGACCCAGTACTTC
cdr3_aa: CATSGTSGVKTEETQYF
j_call: TRBJ2-5
clone_size: NA
v_call: TRBV24-1
d_call: TRBD2

cdr3_nt: TGCGCCAGCAGCTTTAGACAGGGGCTCTCCTACGAGCAGTACTTC
cdr3_aa: CASSFRQGLSYEQYF
j_call: TRBJ2-7
clone_size: many
v_call: TRBV5-1
d_call: TRBD1

cdr3_nt: TGCAGCGCGACAGGGCTCCATGAGCAGTTCTTC
cdr3_aa: CSATGLHEQFF
j_call: TRBJ2-1
clone_size: NA
v_call: TRBV29-1
d_call: TRBD1

cdr3_nt: TGTGCCAGCAGACCGGTACTGGGGACAATTAATTCACCCCTCCACTTT
cdr3_aa: CASRPVLGTINSPLHF
j_call: TRBJ1-6
clone_size: many
v_call: TRBV6-1
d_call: NA

cdr3_nt: TGCGCCAGCAGTAAAGGGGGCAATGAGCAGTTCTTC
cdr3_aa: CASSKGGNEQFF
j_call: TRBJ2-1
clone_size: many
v_call: TRBV5-1
d_call: NA

cdr3_nt: TGCAGTGCTAGGGCCGCCGACAGGGACACTGAAGCTTTCTTT
cdr3_aa: CSARAADRDTEAFF
j_call: TRBJ1-1
clone_size: NA
v_call: TRBV20-1
d_call: TRBD1

cdr3_nt: TGCAGTGCTCGGGGACTAGCGCTCTACGAGCAGTACTTC
cdr3_aa: CSARGLALYEQYF
j_call: TRBJ2-7
clone_size: NA
v_call: TRBV20-1
d_call: TRBD2

cdr3_nt: TGCGCCAGCAGCCCTTGGCTTAGCGGGAGTTCCCTCTACAATGAGCAGTTCTTC
cdr3_aa: CASSPWLSGSSLYNEQFF
j_call: TRBJ2-1
clone_size: many
v_call: TRBV5-1
d_call: TRBD2

cdr3_nt: TGCAGCGTACCCGGGACAGGGTTCGACGAGACCCAGTACTTC
cdr3_aa: CSVPGTGFDETQYF
j_call: TRBJ2-5
clone_size: many
v_call: TRBV29-1
d_call: TRBD1

cdr3_nt: TGTGCCAGCAGTTTATCAGGGACCCTCTCCGAGCAGTACTTC
cdr3_aa: CASSLSGTLSEQYF
j_call: TRBJ2-7
clone_size: many
v_call: TRBV12-3/TRBV12-4
d_call: NA

cdr3_nt: TGTGCCAGCAGCGTAGAGGAACTAGCGGCATACAATGAGCAGTTCTTC
cdr3_aa: CASSVEELAAYNEQFF
j_call: TRBJ2-1
clone_size: NA
v_call: TRBV9
d_call: TRBD2

cdr3_nt: TGCAGTGCTAGAGGGATCCAAGCGGACGGGTACAATGAGCAGTTCTTC
cdr3_aa: CSARGIQADGYNEQFF
j_call: TRBJ2-1
clone_size: many
v_call: TRBV20-1
d_call: NA

cdr3_nt: TGTGCCAGCAGCTTAGTGAGTGGGGACGAGCAGTACTTC
cdr3_aa: CASSLVSGDEQYF
j_call: TRBJ2-7
clone_size: many
v_call: TRBV7-9
d_call: NA

cdr3_nt: TGTGCCAGCAGCTATGGCCCGCCCGGGACAGGGTCCTACGAGCAGTACTTC
cdr3_aa: CASSYGPPGTGSYEQYF
j_call: TRBJ2-7
clone_size: few
v_call: TRBV27
d_call: TRBD1

cdr3_nt: TGTGCCAGCAGCCCGGGACTAGCGGGAGGGATCGGGTTCTCCGAGCAGTACTTC
cdr3_aa: CASSPGLAGGIGFSEQYF
j_call: TRBJ2-7
clone_size: many
v_call: TRBV3-1
d_call: TRBD2

cdr3_nt: TGTGCCAGCAGCCCGGGACAGGGGGCGAATGAGCAGTTCTTC
cdr3_aa: CASSPGQGANEQFF
j_call: TRBJ2-1
clone_size: NA
v_call: TRBV7-9
d_call: TRBD1

cdr3_nt: TGTGCCAGCAGCCCCCGGGGGGGCGCTCCTAATTCACCCCTCCACTTT
cdr3_aa: CASSPRGGAPNSPLHF
j_call: TRBJ1-6
clone_size: many
v_call: TRBV3-1
d_call: NA

cdr3_nt: TGTGCCAGCAGTGAGCCCCAGCGAAACACCATATATTTT
cdr3_aa: CASSEPQRNTIYF
j_call: TRBJ1-3
clone_size: many
v_call: TRBV2
d_call: NA

cdr3_nt: TGTGCCAGCACCAAAGGAGGGAGCTCTGGAAACACCATATATTTT
cdr3_aa: CASTKGGSSGNTIYF
j_call: TRBJ1-3
clone_size: NA
v_call: TRBV3-1
d_call: NA

cdr3_nt: TGTGCCAGCAGCTTGCGGGAGGGGATTGAGCAGTTCTTC
cdr3_aa: CASSLREGIEQFF
j_call: TRBJ2-1
clone_size: many
v_call: TRBV11-1
d_call: TRBD2

cdr3_nt: TGTGCCAGCACAGGGGGCGGTGGCTACTACGAGCAGTACTTC
cdr3_aa: CASTGGGGYYEQYF
j_call: TRBJ2-7
clone_size: few
v_call: TRBV2
d_call: TRBD1

cdr3_nt: TGTGCCAGCAGCTTGCAGGTGGATGGTGAGCAGTTCTTC
cdr3_aa: CASSLQVDGEQFF
j_call: TRBJ2-1
clone_size: many
v_call: TRBV11-2
d_call: NA

cdr3_nt: TGTGCCAGCAGCTCACGTTCGTCCGGACTAGCCTCCCATGAGCAGTTCTTC
cdr3_aa: CASSSRSSGLASHEQFF
j_call: TRBJ2-1
clone_size: many
v_call: TRBV13
d_call: TRBD2

cdr3_nt: TGCAGTGCTAGACTTCTAGCGGGAGGTGGAGAGACCCAGTACTTC
cdr3_aa: CSARLLAGGGETQYF
j_call: TRBJ2-5
clone_size: few
v_call: TRBV20-1
d_call: TRBD2

cdr3_nt: TGTGCCAGCAGCCAAGATCAGGGGATCGATGACTATGGCTACACCTTC
cdr3_aa: CASSQDQGIDDYGYTF
j_call: TRBJ1-2
clone_size: many
v_call: TRBV3-1
d_call: NA

cdr3_nt: TGCGCCAGCAGCTTGGGGACAGGGGATAGCAATCAGCCCCAGCATTTT
cdr3_aa: CASSLGTGDSNQPQHF
j_call: TRBJ1-5
clone_size: many
v_call: TRBV5-1
d_call: TRBD1

cdr3_nt: TGTGCCACAAGGACTAGCGGGAAGTATGAGCAGTTCTTC
cdr3_aa: CATRTSGKYEQFF
j_call: TRBJ2-1
clone_size: many
v_call: TRBV2
d_call: TRBD2

cdr3_nt: TGCAGTGCCCCGGTATACAATGAGCAGTTCTTC
cdr3_aa: CSAPVYNEQFF
j_call: TRBJ2-1
clone_size: many
v_call: TRBV20-1
d_call: NA

cdr3_nt: TGTGCCACCAGTGAGTCGTACAGGGTCGAGCAGTACTTC
cdr3_aa: CATSESYRVEQYF
j_call: TRBJ2-7
clone_size: NA
v_call: TRBV24-1
d_call: NA

cdr3_nt: TGTGCCACCGGTATGGGGCAGGGTGCCGATACGCAGTATTTT
cdr3_aa: CATGMGQGADTQYF
j_call: TRBJ2-3
clone_size: NA
v_call: TRBV24-1
d_call: NA

cdr3_nt: TGTGCCAGCAGCTTAGGATACGAATTTGGAAACACCATATATTTT
cdr3_aa: CASSLGYEFGNTIYF
j_call: TRBJ1-3
clone_size: NA
v_call: TRBV7-8
d_call: NA

cdr3_nt: TGTGCCAGCAATCGGGGAGGGTGGAATGAGCAGTTCTTC
cdr3_aa: CASNRGGWNEQFF
j_call: TRBJ2-1
clone_size: few
v_call: TRBV6-1
d_call: TRBD2

cdr3_nt: TGTGCCACCAGTGATCCCGCCGTGGCCAATGAGCAGTTCTTC
cdr3_aa: CATSDPAVANEQFF
j_call: TRBJ2-1
clone_size: NA
v_call: TRBV24-1
d_call: NA

cdr3_nt: TGTGCCACCAGTGGTCCAGGTGCCAACTCTGGAAACACCATATATTTT
cdr3_aa: CATSGPGANSGNTIYF
j_call: TRBJ1-3
clone_size: few
v_call: TRBV24-1
d_call: NA

cdr3_nt: TGCGCCAGCAGCGAGGGCCAGGTCGGCTACGAGCAGTACTTC
cdr3_aa: CASSEGQVGYEQYF
j_call: TRBJ2-7
clone_size: many
v_call: TRBV5-1
d_call: NA

cdr3_nt: TGTGCCAGCAGTTACCAAAGGGACCGGGGAGCCAAAAACATTCAGTACTTC
cdr3_aa: CASSYQRDRGAKNIQYF
j_call: TRBJ2-4
clone_size: few
v_call: TRBV6-5
d_call: NA

cdr3_nt: TGCAGCGTTGTTGGCGCGACCACTGAAGCTTTCTTT
cdr3_aa: CSVVGATTEAFF
j_call: TRBJ1-1
clone_size: NA
v_call: TRBV29-1
d_call: NA

cdr3_nt: TGTGCCAGCAGTGAATGGGGGGTTTCGGGCAGGGAAGATACGCAGTATTTT
cdr3_aa: CASSEWGVSGREDTQYF
j_call: TRBJ2-3
clone_size: many
v_call: TRBV25-1
d_call: NA

cdr3_nt: TGTGCCATCAGTGAGTTCGGAGGCTCCGAGCAGTACTTC
cdr3_aa: CAISEFGGSEQYF
j_call: TRBJ2-7
clone_size: many
v_call: TRBV10-3
d_call: NA